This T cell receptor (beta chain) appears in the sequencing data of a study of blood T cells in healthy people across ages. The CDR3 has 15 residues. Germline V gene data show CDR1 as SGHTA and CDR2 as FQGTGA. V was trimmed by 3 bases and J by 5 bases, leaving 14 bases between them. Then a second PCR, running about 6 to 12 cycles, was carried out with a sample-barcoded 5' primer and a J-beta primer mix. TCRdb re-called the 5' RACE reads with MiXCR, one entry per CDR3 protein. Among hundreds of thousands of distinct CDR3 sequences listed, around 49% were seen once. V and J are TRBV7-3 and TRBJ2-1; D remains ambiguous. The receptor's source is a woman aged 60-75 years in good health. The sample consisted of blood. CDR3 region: CASSLFSGVNNEQFF. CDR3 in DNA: TGTGCCAGCAGCTTGTTCAGTGGGGTTAACAATGAGCAGTTCTTC.